The rows below give T cell receptor beta chains drawn from one sample of a study of T cells after somatic rescue of genetic block. Produced via immunoSEQ multiplex PCR; TCRdb's table is partial and in-frame only. Of more than 70,000 clones listed, 75% to 90% were seen once; the top ten hold 1.5% to 2%. Sequenced input: peripheral blood mononuclear cells (PBMCs). These receptors all stem from a woman under 30. Each CDR3 is given with its conserved first and last residue. D genes are given only for firm matches. Clone size is given for some rows only: seen once, a few or many times, or a class if the clone is expanded.

>NA|NA|TRBV29-1|TRBJ1-2
TGCAGCGTTACTACAGTTAACTATGGCTACACCTTC
CSVTTVNYGYTF
>NA|NA|TRBV27|TRBJ1-1
TGTGCCAGCAGTTCCCATCCCCTCGCAGCTTTGAACACTGAAGCTTTCTTT
CASSSHPLAALNTEAFF
>TRBD1|NA|TRBV27|TRBJ2-5
TGTGCCAGTAGAAGGGGGCTCCTCCCGGGAGAGACCCAGTACTTC
CASRRGLLPGETQYF
>NA|NA|TRBV28|TRBJ1-3
TGTGCCAGCACCATAGGCGGATCGGCTGGAAACACCATATATTTT
CASTIGGSAGNTIYF
>NA|NA|TRBV6-1|TRBJ2-5
TGTGCCAGCAGTGAATTTAAGGGAGGAGTTATGGAGACCCAGTACTTC
CASSEFKGGVMETQYF
>NA|NA|TRBV6-5|TRBJ2-3
TGTGCCAGCAGTTACCCAGATAGGGTGGGGGATACGCAGTATTTT
CASSYPDRVGDTQYF
>TRBD2|NA|TRBV19|TRBJ2-7
TGTGCCAGTACGGGGGGAGCCACCTACGAGCAGTACTTC
CASTGGATYEQYF
>TRBD2|NA|TRBV6-4|TRBJ2-1
TGTGCCAGCAGTGGACTAGCGGGAGGGTACAATGAGCAGTTCTTC
CASSGLAGGYNEQFF
>NA|NA|TRBV30|TRBJ1-1
TGTGCCTGGAGGGGCTCGAACACTGAAGCTTTCTTT
CAWRGSNTEAFF
>NA|many|TRBV6-1|TRBJ1-4
TGTGCCAGCAGAGAAAATGTCGACGTAGAAAAACTGTTTTTT
CASRENVDVEKLFF
>NA|NA|TRBV19|TRBJ1-5
TGTGCCAGTAGTATGGGCTTGGGTAATCAGCCCCAGCATTTT
CASSMGLGNQPQHF
>TRBD2|NA|TRBV29-1|TRBJ2-7
TGCAGCGTTCTTGAGCGGGAGGGCTACGAGCAGTACTTC
CSVLEREGYEQYF
>NA|NA|TRBV29-1|TRBJ1-2
TGCAGCGTTGAAGACCCCGACAGCTATGGCTACACCTTC
CSVEDPDSYGYTF
>NA|NA|TRBV28|TRBJ2-7
TGTGCCAGCAGCCCGCCGGGGGACAGCGCCTACGAGCAGTACTTC
CASSPPGDSAYEQYF
>NA|NA|TRBV28|TRBJ2-6
TGTGCCAGCAGTGAACCGTCTGGGGCCAACGTCCTGACTTTC
CASSEPSGANVLTF
>NA|NA|TRBV21-1|TRBJ2-7
TGTGCCAGCAGCAAAGTTCGGGGTTCCTACGAGCAGTACTTC
CASSKVRGSYEQYF
>TRBD2|NA|TRBV19|TRBJ2-3
TGTGCCAGTAGTCCTGCGATCGGACTAGTCACAGATACGCAGTATTTT
CASSPAIGLVTDTQYF
>NA|NA|TRBV5-6|TRBJ2-4
TGTGCCAGCAGCTTGGTTGGGGGTGGCAACATTCAGTACTTC
CASSLVGGGNIQYF